Presented here are 8 T cell receptor beta chains from one specimen sequenced in a study of post-analysis software for immune sequencing data. General study findings and limits: In patients, about five TRBV segments were more frequent than in controls, with TRBV5-6, TRBV5-1 and TRBV20-1 among them.

No antigen is known for these receptors. Tagging with unique molecular identifiers was a feature of the TCR beta cDNA libraries. Via MiXCR, TCRdb re-called the PCR reads, giving one row per CDR3 protein. Counted here are approximately 660,000 distinct CDR3 sequences, more than 50% occurring once; the ten biggest clones make up over 9%. Sequencing input: blood. Receptors were obtained from a girl aged 2 to 9 with multiple sclerosis.

V gene TRBV10-1 combines with J gene TRBJ1-5; D not resolved. Trimming took 0 bases from V and 9 from J, leaving 6 bases between them. This CDR3 region has 12 residues. The V gene's germline CDR1 is WNHNN and CDR2 SYGVQD (reference sequence). The CDR3 nucleotides read TGCGCCAGCAGTGAGTCGTGGCGGCCCCAGCATTTT. It encodes CASSESWRPQHF.

The chain employs TRBV20-1 and TRBJ1-2, with D unclear. Trimming removed 2 bases from V and 6 bases from J, with 7 bases in between. The CDR3 length is 11 residues. CDR1 and CDR2 from the germline V gene are DFQATT and SNEGSKA (reference sequence). CDR3 region: CSARKRDGYTF. CDR3 nucleotide sequence: TGCAGTGCTAGAAAACGTGATGGCTACACCTTC.

V and J are TRBV11-1 and TRBJ2-1, with TRBD2 identical over 8 bases. The V segment lost 5 bases and the J segment 8 bases; nucleotides outside the gene matches: 11. Germline V gives CDR1 SGHAT, CDR2 FQDESV (reference sequence). This CDR3 contains 15 residues. CDR3 sequence reads: CASSPEGRGDDEQFF. The CDR3 nucleotides read TGTGCCAGCAGCCCCGAGGGGCGGGGGGACGATGAGCAGTTCTTC.

This clonotype was picked up one time. V usage is TRBV12-3 or TRBV12-4 and J usage is TRBJ1-1; D might be TRBD1 (6 bases). The CDR3 is 14 residues long. Trimming removed 3 bases at V and 5 bases at J, with 13 bases between. For the CDR3, the DNA is TGTGCCAGCAGTTTCGGACAGAGGTGGACTGAAGCTTTCTTT. This gives the protein CASSFGQRWTEAFF.

This chain connects TRBV24-1 to TRBJ2-1, with D possibly being TRBD1 or TRBD2 (6 bases each). CDR1 is KGHDR and CDR2 is SFDVKD in the germline V gene. V shed 3 bases and J shed 5 bases, with 16 bases lying between them. This CDR3 is built from 16 residues. CDR3 sequence (DNA): TGTGCCACCAGTGATCAGGGGAGGATACGGAACAATGAGCAGTTCTTC. It codes for CATSDQGRIRNNEQFF.

The chain links TRBV5-6 to TRBJ2-4, with 7 bases that match TRBD1. Judging by the DNA end, TRBJ2-7 fits better; the J call may be wrong. Germline CDR1 reads SGHDT; CDR2 reads YYEEEE. The CDR3 runs to 15 residues. CDR3 amino acids: CASSRTGTEEPEQYF. CDR3 bases: TGTGCCAGCAGCCGTACCGGGACAGAAGAACCCGAGCAGTACTTC.

CDR3 in amino acids: CSVAREGGRDGYTF. The CDR3, as DNA: TGCAGCGTCGCAAGGGAGGGGGGCCGCGATGGCTACACCTTC. The chain couples TRBV29-1 to TRBJ1-2, with D perhaps TRBD1 (6 bases). Germline lookup yields CDR1 SQVTM and CDR2 ANQGSEA. V lost 6 bases and J lost 6, with 20 bases in between. There are 14 residues in the CDR3.

This clonotype was observed a handful of times. J is TRBJ1-4 and V is TRBV29-1; D is unresolved. The germline gives CDR1 SQVTM, CDR2 ANQGSEA. CDR3 size: 14 residues. V lost 1 base to trimming and J lost 0 bases, with 6 bases between them. The DNA of the CDR3 is TGCAGCGTTGAAGGGTACGCAACTAATGAAAAACTGTTTTTT. Protein product: CSVEGYATNEKLFF. Based on the CDR3 plus reference TRBV29-1 and TRBJ1-4, the full variable domain is SAVISQKPSRDICQRGTSLTIQCQVDSQVTMMFWYRQQPGQSLTLIATANQGSEATYESGFVIDKFPISRPNLTFSTLTVSNMSPEDSSIYLCSVEGYATNEKLFFGSGTQLSVL.